What follows describes a single TCR beta chain. Germline CDR1 and CDR2: MNHEY and SMNVEV (reference sequence). The CDR3 covers 18 residues. The ends lost 5 bases at V and 3 bases at J; junction bases unmatched: 13. Sequenced by immunoSEQ multiplex PCR; TCRdb stores in-frame clones only, minus some. This sample has about 160,000 clones; 85% to 90% occur once, and the top ten carry approximately 4%. The data were obtained in a study of blood T cell repertoires in COVID-19. Turning to the study itself: Sources were T cells, B-cell-depleted T cells, or PBMCs; the material itself was cDNA or gDNA.

The J gene is TRBJ2-3, the V gene TRBV27, with 11 bases identical to TRBD2. The specimen was peripheral blood. This clonotype originated in a woman in her sixties or seventies with acute or convalescent COVID-19. CDR3: CASSRLAGGGWKTDTQYF. CDR3 DNA sequence: TGTGCCAGCAGTCGGCTAGCGGGAGGAGGGTGGAAAACAGATACGCAGTATTTT.